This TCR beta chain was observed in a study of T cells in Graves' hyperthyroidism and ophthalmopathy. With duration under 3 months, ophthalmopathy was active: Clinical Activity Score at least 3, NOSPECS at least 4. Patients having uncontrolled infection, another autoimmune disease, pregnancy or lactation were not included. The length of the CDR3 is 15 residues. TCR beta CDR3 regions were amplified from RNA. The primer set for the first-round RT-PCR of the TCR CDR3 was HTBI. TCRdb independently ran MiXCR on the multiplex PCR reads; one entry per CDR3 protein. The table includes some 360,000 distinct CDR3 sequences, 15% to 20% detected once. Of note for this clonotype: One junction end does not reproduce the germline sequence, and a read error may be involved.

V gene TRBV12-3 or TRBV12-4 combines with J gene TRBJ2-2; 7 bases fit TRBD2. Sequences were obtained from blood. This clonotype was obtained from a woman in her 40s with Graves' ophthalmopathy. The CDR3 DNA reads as TGTGTCAGCAGTTGGGGGACTAAAGTCACCGGGGAGCTGTTTTTT. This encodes CVSSWGTKVTGELFF.